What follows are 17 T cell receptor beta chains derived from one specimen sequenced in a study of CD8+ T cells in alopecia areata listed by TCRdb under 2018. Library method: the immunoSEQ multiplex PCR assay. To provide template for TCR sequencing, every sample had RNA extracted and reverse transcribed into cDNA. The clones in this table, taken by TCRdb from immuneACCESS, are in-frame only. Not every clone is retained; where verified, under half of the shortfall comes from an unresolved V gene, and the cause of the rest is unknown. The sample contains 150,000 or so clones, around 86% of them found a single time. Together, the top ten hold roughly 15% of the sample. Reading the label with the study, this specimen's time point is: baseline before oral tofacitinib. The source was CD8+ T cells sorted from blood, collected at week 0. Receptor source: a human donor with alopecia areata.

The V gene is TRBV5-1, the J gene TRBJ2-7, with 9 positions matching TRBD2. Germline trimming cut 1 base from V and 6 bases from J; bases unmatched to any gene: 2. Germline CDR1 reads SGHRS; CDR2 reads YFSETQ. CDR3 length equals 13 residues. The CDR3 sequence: CASSLQRGVEQYF. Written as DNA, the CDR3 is TGCGCCAGCAGCTTGCAGCGGGGGGTCGAGCAGTACTTC.

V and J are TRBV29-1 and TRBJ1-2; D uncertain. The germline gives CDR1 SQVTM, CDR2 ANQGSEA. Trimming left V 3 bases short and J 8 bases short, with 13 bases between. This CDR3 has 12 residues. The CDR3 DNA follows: TGCAGCGTTGATGACGCGCTAGGGGGCTACACCTTC. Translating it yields CSVDDALGGYTF.

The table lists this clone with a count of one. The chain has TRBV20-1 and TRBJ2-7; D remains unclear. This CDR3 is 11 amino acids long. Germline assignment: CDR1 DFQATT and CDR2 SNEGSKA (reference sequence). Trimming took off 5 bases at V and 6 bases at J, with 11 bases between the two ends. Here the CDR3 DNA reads TGCAGTGCTCCTCTCATGGGCGAGCAGTACTTC. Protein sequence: CSAPLMGEQYF.

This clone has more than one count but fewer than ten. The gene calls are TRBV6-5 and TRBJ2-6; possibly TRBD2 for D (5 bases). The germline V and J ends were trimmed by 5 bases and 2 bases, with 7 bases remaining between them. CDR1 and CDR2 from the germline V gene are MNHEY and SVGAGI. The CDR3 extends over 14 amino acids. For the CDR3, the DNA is TGTGCCAGCAGTGAACTAGCTGGGGCCAACGTCCTGACTTTC. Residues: CASSELAGANVLTF.

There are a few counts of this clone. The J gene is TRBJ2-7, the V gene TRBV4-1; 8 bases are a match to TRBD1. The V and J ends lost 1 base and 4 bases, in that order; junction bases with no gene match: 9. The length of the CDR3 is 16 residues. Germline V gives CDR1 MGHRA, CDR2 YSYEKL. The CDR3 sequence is CASSQGTGTGLYEQYF. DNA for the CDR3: TGCGCCAGCAGCCAAGGGACCGGGACAGGTTTGTACGAGCAGTACTTC.

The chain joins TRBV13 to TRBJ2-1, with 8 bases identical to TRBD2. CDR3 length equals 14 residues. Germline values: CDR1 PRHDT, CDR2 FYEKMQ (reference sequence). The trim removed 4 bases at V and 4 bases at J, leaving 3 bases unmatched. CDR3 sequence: CASSSGTSYNEQFF. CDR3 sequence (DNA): TGTGCCAGCAGCTCCGGGACTAGTTACAATGAGCAGTTCTTC.

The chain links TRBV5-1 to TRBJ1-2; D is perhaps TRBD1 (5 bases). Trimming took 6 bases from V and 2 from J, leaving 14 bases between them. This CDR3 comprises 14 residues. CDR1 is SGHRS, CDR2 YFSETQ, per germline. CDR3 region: CASTATDTNYGYTF. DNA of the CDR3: TGCGCCAGCACCGCTACGGACACAAACTATGGCTACACCTTC.

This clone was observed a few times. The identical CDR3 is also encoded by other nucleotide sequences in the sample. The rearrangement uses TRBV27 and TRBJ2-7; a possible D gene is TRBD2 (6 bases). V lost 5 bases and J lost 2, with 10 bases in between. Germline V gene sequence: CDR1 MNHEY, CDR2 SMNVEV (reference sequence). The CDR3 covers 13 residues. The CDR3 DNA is TGTGCCAGCAGTCCAGGGACTGCCTACGAGCAGTACTTC. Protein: CASSPGTAYEQYF.

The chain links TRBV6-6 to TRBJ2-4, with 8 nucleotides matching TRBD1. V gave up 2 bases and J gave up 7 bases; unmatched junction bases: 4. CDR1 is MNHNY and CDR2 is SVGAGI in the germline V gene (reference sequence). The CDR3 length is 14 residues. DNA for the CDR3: TGTGCCAGCAGTTACACAGGGGGATCGAACATTCAGTACTTC. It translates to CASSYTGGSNIQYF.

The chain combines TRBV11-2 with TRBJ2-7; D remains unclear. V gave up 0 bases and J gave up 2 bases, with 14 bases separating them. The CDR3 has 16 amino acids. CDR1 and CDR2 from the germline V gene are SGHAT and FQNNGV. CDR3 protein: CASSLDEWGFTYEQYF. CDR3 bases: TGTGCCAGCAGCTTAGATGAGTGGGGATTTACCTACGAGCAGTACTTC.

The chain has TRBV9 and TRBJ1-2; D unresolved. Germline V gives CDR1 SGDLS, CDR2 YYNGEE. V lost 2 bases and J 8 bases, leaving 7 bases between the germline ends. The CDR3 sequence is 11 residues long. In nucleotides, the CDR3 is TGTGCCAGCAGCGTCTACGGGGGCTACACCTTC. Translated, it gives CASSVYGGYTF.

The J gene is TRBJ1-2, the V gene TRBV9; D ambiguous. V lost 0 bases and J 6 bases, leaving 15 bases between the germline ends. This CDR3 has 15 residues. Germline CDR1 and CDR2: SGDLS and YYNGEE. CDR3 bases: TGTGCCAGCAGCGTAGGCGGCAGTCTGGAAGATGGCTACACCTTC. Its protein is CASSVGGSLEDGYTF.

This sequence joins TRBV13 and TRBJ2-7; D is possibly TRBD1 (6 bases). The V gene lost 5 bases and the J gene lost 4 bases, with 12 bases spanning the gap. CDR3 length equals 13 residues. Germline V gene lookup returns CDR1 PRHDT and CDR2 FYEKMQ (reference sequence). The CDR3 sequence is CASSVGQLYEQYF. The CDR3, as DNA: TGTGCCAGCAGCGTGGGACAACTTTACGAGCAGTACTTC. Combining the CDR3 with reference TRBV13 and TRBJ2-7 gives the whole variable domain AAGVIQSPRHLIKEKRETATLKCYPIPRHDTVYWYQQGPGQDPQFLISFYEKMQSDKGSIPDRFSAQQFSDYHSELNMSSLELGDSALYFCASSVGQLYEQYFGPGTRLTVT.

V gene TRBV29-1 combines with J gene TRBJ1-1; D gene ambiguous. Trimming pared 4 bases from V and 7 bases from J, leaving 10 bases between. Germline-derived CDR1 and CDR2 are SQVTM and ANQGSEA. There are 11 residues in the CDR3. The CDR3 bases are TGCAGCGTTGTAGCGACACTTGAAGCTTTCTTT. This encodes CSVVATLEAFF.

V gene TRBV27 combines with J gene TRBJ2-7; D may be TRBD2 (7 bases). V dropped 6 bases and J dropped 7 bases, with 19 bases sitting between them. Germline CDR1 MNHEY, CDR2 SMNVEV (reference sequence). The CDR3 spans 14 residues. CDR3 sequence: CASSTGSWGGEQYF. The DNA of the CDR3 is TGTGCCAGCAGCACAGGGAGTTGGGGAGGGGAGCAGTACTTC.

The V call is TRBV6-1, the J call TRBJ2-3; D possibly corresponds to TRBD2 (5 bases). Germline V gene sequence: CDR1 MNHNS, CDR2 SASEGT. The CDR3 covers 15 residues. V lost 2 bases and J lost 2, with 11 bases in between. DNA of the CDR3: TGTGCCAGCAGTGAAAAGGCCGGACTCACAGATACGCAGTATTTT. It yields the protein CASSEKAGLTDTQYF.

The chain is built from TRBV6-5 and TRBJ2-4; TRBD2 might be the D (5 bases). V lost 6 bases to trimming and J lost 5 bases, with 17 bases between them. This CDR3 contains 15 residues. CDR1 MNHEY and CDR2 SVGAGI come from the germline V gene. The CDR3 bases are TGTGCCAGCAGGTCCTACCGTGCCGGGGAAAACATTCAGTACTTC. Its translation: CASRSYRAGENIQYF.